The rows below give T cell receptor beta chains drawn from one sample of a study of blood T cells in healthy people across ages. TCRdb re-derived calls from the 5' RACE reads in MiXCR, one entry per CDR3 protein. Counted here are 1,300,000 or so distinct CDR3 sequences, around 59% occurring once; the ten biggest clones make up roughly 7%. The sequenced sample was blood. The receptor set was obtained from a man younger than 35 in good health. Both conserved end residues are part of each CDR3. The D gene is left open where the match is weak. Clone size is stated in some rows and not others, as once, few, many or a class when expanded.

v_gene,d_gene,abundance,j_gene,CDR3aa,CDR3nt
TRBV7-2,.,.,TRBJ2-7,CASSLARGSGALEQYF,TGTGCCAGCAGCTTAGCGCGGGGCAGTGGGGCACTCGAGCAGTACTTC
TRBV20-1,TRBD1,.,TRBJ2-5,CSARVPGQGYQETQYF,TGCAGTGCTAGAGTACCGGGACAGGGATACCAAGAGACCCAGTACTTC
TRBV20-1,.,.,TRBJ1-2,CSALRRVSGYTF,TGCAGTGCTTTGCGCAGGGTCAGCGGCTACACCTTC
TRBV30,.,.,TRBJ2-1,CASTGITILNEQFF,TGTGCCTCAACCGGGATTACAATCCTCAATGAGCAGTTCTTC
TRBV4-1,.,.,TRBJ1-2,CASSQALASVGGYTF,TGCGCCAGCAGCCAAGCCTTGGCCTCGGTGGGGGGCTACACCTTC
TRBV4-3,.,.,TRBJ2-2,CASGQDEWSGELFF,TGCGCCAGCGGCCAAGATGAATGGTCCGGGGAGCTGTTTTTT
TRBV20-1,.,.,TRBJ1-1,CSASQGQTVEAFF,TGCAGTGCTTCCCAGGGCCAGACCGTTGAAGCTTTCTTT
TRBV6-6,TRBD2,.,TRBJ2-1,CASSYSIGTSRGGEQFF,TGTGCCAGCAGTTACTCGATAGGGACTAGCAGGGGTGGTGAGCAGTTCTTC
TRBV4-3,TRBD1,.,TRBJ1-5,CASSQDHGAGGQPQHF,TGCGCCAGCAGCCAAGATCACGGGGCAGGGGGTCAGCCCCAGCATTTT
TRBV2,TRBD2,.,TRBJ2-5,CASWTGLAGETQYF,TGTGCCAGCTGGACTGGACTAGCGGGAGAGACCCAGTACTTC
TRBV5-6,.,once,TRBJ2-7,CASSLEIGAHEQYF,TGTGCCAGCAGCTTGGAAATAGGGGCCCACGAGCAGTACTTC
TRBV4-1,TRBD1,few,TRBJ2-7,CASSQGAQGLKNYEQYF,TGCGCCAGCAGCCAAGGGGCACAGGGGTTAAAGAACTACGAGCAGTACTTC
TRBV4-3,.,few,TRBJ2-3,CASSQDTLDTQYF,TGCGCCAGCAGCCAAGATACATTGGATACGCAGTATTTT
TRBV20-1,.,few,TRBJ1-2,CSATRARGGRDYGYTF,TGCAGTGCTACGAGGGCCCGGGGGGGGCGGGATTATGGCTACACCTTC
TRBV6-6,.,.,TRBJ1-1,CASLGTEAFF,TGTGCCAGCCTTGGCACTGAAGCTTTCTTT
TRBV29-1,TRBD2,few,TRBJ2-1,CSVEVRGGSYNEQFF,TGCAGCGTTGAAGTCCGGGGGGGGTCCTACAATGAGCAGTTCTTC
TRBV29-1,.,.,TRBJ2-3,CSAPGGNTDTQYF,TGCAGCGCTCCTGGGGGGAACACAGATACGCAGTATTTT
TRBV29-1,.,few,TRBJ2-3,CSVRSEWGDTQYF,TGCAGCGTTCGGTCGGAATGGGGAGATACGCAGTATTTT
TRBV5-1,.,.,TRBJ2-1,CASSSPRGSSYNEQFF,TGCGCCAGCAGCTCCCCCCGGGGTAGCTCCTACAATGAGCAGTTCTTC
TRBV10-3,TRBD1,.,TRBJ1-5,CATGTGANQPQHF,TGTGCCACTGGGACAGGGGCGAATCAGCCCCAGCATTTT
TRBV14,.,.,TRBJ2-5,CASSQEPAETQYF,TGTGCCAGCAGCCAAGAACCAGCGGAGACCCAGTACTTC
TRBV7-9,TRBD1,.,TRBJ2-1,CASHFDRGLFGEQFF,TGTGCCAGTCACTTCGACAGGGGGTTATTTGGTGAGCAGTTCTTC
TRBV11-2,TRBD1,.,TRBJ2-7,CASRETGDSSYEQYF,TGTGCCAGCAGAGAAACAGGGGATAGCTCCTACGAGCAGTACTTC
TRBV20-1,.,.,TRBJ2-2,CSPIRRNTGELFF,TGCAGTCCCATTAGGAGGAACACCGGGGAGCTGTTTTTT
TRBV28,.,.,TRBJ2-1,CASSPSGAGSYNEQFF,TGTGCCAGCAGTCCAAGCGGAGCGGGCTCCTACAATGAGCAGTTCTTC
TRBV7-6,TRBD1,.,TRBJ2-7,CASSTRTGIVREQYF,TGTGCCAGCAGTACCCGGACAGGGATCGTCCGCGAGCAGTACTTC
TRBV11-1,TRBD1,.,TRBJ1-4,CASSRTGQLNEKLFF,TGTGCCAGCAGCCGAACGGGACAGCTGAATGAAAAACTGTTTTTT